The source of this T cell receptor beta chain is a study of cytotoxic CD8 clonotypes in ibrutinib-treated CLL (dated by TCRdb to the early 2020s). Looking at the study overall: The cohort included some 14 treatment-naive and 11 relapsed/refractory patients; roughly 17 were IGHV unmutated. Responses were partial in roughly 25 patients and complete in 2; after median around 68 months follow-up, some 15 stayed in remission and roughly twelve progressed. The response samples were drawn at a median of 12 months into treatment, with a range of about 6 to 36 months. Samples averaged roughly 260,000 productive templates and 80,000 to 100,000 productive rearrangements. Longitudinal samples were obtainable from 26 of the 86 participants in the trial. Cryopreserved peripheral blood mononuclear cells were collected before treatment, at response, and at either disease progression or sustained remission. Every sample from remission and from progressive disease was obtained while the patients were still on ibrutinib.

This clone appeared once. Its antigen specificity is not known. No base quality values were provided; no much bigger clone lies one nucleotide off. Paper-wide results and their limitations: Public clonotypes were rare and either shrank or stayed stable during treatment, and the rise in clonality at ibrutinib response reflected expansion of private clonotypes. Lymph node repertoires were not examined, and the timing of sampling was not matched between patients in sustained remission and those whose disease progressed. Baseline clonality was found to be higher than that of age-matched healthy donors and was strongly correlated with circulating CD8+ T-cell counts. Clonality increased at ibrutinib response, stayed stable in sustained remission, and fell back toward baseline at progression.

The CDR3 runs 16 amino acids, cysteine and phenylalanine included. Of all the DNA, just the CDR3 is kept, 48 bases in frame from base 1. CDR1 and CDR2, looked up from the germline V gene, are MGHRA and YSYEKL. V is pruned by 4 bases and J by 6 bases, leaving 10 bases of the junction without a gene match. The sample's time point, from its label and the paper: 12 months on ibrutinib. For TCR beta library preparation, approximately 2 micrograms of genomic DNA was extracted from cryopreserved PBMCs. Longitudinal blood samples from CLL patients on ibrutinib monotherapy underwent high-throughput TCR beta sequencing. The patients took part in an open-label, single-center phase 2 trial of ibrutinib monotherapy. Each clonotype received, on average, approximately 9.9x coverage in deep resolution sequencing performed on a MiSeq, where the target depth lay between 1 in 1 million and 1 in 200,000 T cells. The immunoSEQ hsTCRB Kit was used to generate the TCR beta libraries. Per the authors' processing: Data were analyzed with ImmunoSEQ Data Assistant and ImmunoSEQ Analyzer, with V, D and J genes assigned per IMGT definitions. Clonality, which ranges from 0 to 1, was calculated as one minus the normalized Shannon entropy of productive rearrangement frequencies. Only overrepresented clonotypes making up at least 0.05% of the repertoire of each patient were included in the public clonotype analysis. Some 13 age-matched healthy donor repertoires from immuneACCESS were used as controls for clonality. TCRdb took this table from immuneACCESS and kept in-frame rearrangements with V and J called. Such tables lack part of the clones; where checked against another copy, unresolved V genes explain under half of the gap, and the rest is unexplained. V and J calls plus clone size are reproduced from that table; the DNA served to infer D and trimming. The sample records some 150,000 clones, 70% to 80% of which are singletons. The biggest ten clones account for 9.5% to 15% of the sample.

The clonotype comes from a human donor with chronic lymphocytic leukemia. The specimen comprised PBMCs, sampled after 12 months of ibrutinib treatment. The receptor chain draws on TRBV4-1 and TRBJ2-1; 9 central bases correspond to TRBD2. The sequence in DNA is TGCGCCAGCAGCCCGCGCGGGAGGGCCAGGTTCAATGAGCAGTTCTTC. Its amino acids are CASSPRGRARFNEQFF.